This entry describes one T cell receptor beta chain. The antigen is not known. The junction does not match germline at one end; this may be a read error. The sample originates from a study of T cell repertoires in cytomegalovirus infection. Study-level information: Peptides in the study included HLA-C-restricted and HLA-B-restricted CMV epitopes. Findings and caveats of the study: Summed frequency of public TCR beta families distinguished CMV carriers with the relevant HLA.

The germline CDR1 and CDR2 sequences are MNHEY and SMNVEV (reference sequence). CDR3 length: 12 residues. Via MiXCR, TCRdb re-called the reads, giving one row per CDR3 protein. The sample records 650,000 to 900,000 distinct CDR3 sequences, approximately 30% being singletons. The chain links TRBV27 to TRBJ2-5, with D maybe TRBD1 (5 bases). This TCR was recovered from a human donor in good health (CMV status not recorded). Some clones in this sample may be carry-over from other donors' samples. Specimen: cultured CD8+ T cells from PBMCs, collected from culture after CMV antigen stimulation. The CDR3 reads CVSSSLKGSQYF. The CDR3 nucleotides are TGTGTCAGCAGTTCCTTAAAGGGGTCCCAGTACTTC.